Listed below are T cell receptor beta chains from one sample, sequenced in a study of early T cells in non-severe SARS-CoV-2 infection. TCRdb ran MiXCR on the 5' RACE reads and lists one entry per CDR3 protein. The sample lists some 46,000 distinct CDR3 sequences, approximately 6.1% occurring once. Sequences were derived from whole blood, sampled at baseline. Every receptor here comes from an adult who was a healthcare worker with PCR-confirmed SARS-CoV-2 infection or an uninfected control (not recorded which). Each CDR3 is given with its conserved first and last residue. The D gene is left open where the match is weak. Some rows have no size entry. The others give once, few or many, or a class for an expanded clone.

j_call | clone_size | v_call | d_call | cdr3_nt | cdr3_aa
TRBJ2-3 | . | TRBV12-3/TRBV12-4 | TRBD1 | TGTGCCAGCAGTTGGGGACAGGGGAGAGATACGCAGTATTTT | CASSWGQGRDTQYF
TRBJ1-4 | many | TRBV20-1 | . | TGCAGTGCTTTAGACGGAGGGGGACATTTGAGAAAACTGTTTTTT | CSALDGGGHLRKLFF
TRBJ2-7 | many | TRBV4-1 | . | TGCGCCAGCAGCCAAGACTCCCCCAGGGACGAGCAGTACTTC | CASSQDSPRDEQYF
TRBJ2-3 | few | TRBV28 | . | TGTGCCAGCACCCTTCTTGGGACTGGCACAGATACGCAGTATTTT | CASTLLGTGTDTQYF
TRBJ2-5 | many | TRBV7-9 | . | TGTGCCAGCAGCTTAGCCTCAGGGCCAGAGACCCAGTACTTC | CASSLASGPETQYF
TRBJ2-2 | many | TRBV7-9 | . | TGTGCCACGCGCGTTCTATCGAACACCGGGGAGCTGTTTTTT | CATRVLSNTGELFF
TRBJ2-2 | many | TRBV7-2 | . | TGTGCCAGCAGCTCCCGGGACCCCGGGGAGCTGTTTTTT | CASSSRDPGELFF
TRBJ2-2 | many | TRBV6-1 | . | TGTGCCAGCAGTCTGGCCGGGGAGCTGTTTTTT | CASSLAGELFF
TRBJ2-5 | . | TRBV18 | . | TGTGCCAGCTCGGCGACGACCCAAGAGACCCAGTACTTC | CASSATTQETQYF
TRBJ2-1 | few | TRBV28 | . | TGTGCCAGCAGTTTAATAATCAATGAGCAGTTCTTC | CASSLIINEQFF
TRBJ2-1 | many | TRBV30 | TRBD2 | TGTGCCTGGAGTTTTCTAGCGGGAGGGTTAGGGGAGCAGTTCTTC | CAWSFLAGGLGEQFF
TRBJ2-7 | many | TRBV10-3 | . | TGTGCCATCAGTGAGTCTGGCAGGGGGGACTCCGAGCAGTACTTC | CAISESGRGDSEQYF
TRBJ2-7 | . | TRBV6-5 | . | TGTGCCAGCAGTTACTCGGAGGGGGCATACGAGCAGTACTTC | CASSYSEGAYEQYF
TRBJ2-5 | few | TRBV7-2 | . | TGTGCCAGCAGCCCCAGAGGCCAAGAGACCCAGTACTTC | CASSPRGQETQYF
TRBJ2-1 | . | TRBV28 | . | TGTGCCAGCACCCCTTTCCGGTCAGGGCGCAATGAGCAGTTCTTC | CASTPFRSGRNEQFF
TRBJ2-7 | many | TRBV5-1 | . | TGCGCCAGCAGCTCAGGCGCAGTCTACGAGCAGTACTTC | CASSSGAVYEQYF
TRBJ1-1 | few | TRBV20-1 | . | TGCAGTGCTACCAATGACAGGAGAGAAGCTTTCTTT | CSATNDRREAFF
TRBJ2-1 | few | TRBV11-3 | TRBD1 | TGTGCCAGCAGCTTAAGACAGGGGAACTACAATGAGCAGTTCTTC | CASSLRQGNYNEQFF
TRBJ2-5 | many | TRBV20-1 | TRBD2 | TGCAGTGCTACGGTCTCAGGGCTAGCGGGAGGGAGGCAAGAGACCCAGTACTTC | CSATVSGLAGGRQETQYF
TRBJ1-1 | . | TRBV6-6 | TRBD1 | TGTGCCAGCAGAACAGGGGGAACATCGGGTGAAGCTTTCTTT | CASRTGGTSGEAFF
TRBJ2-3 | many | TRBV18 | . | TGTGCCAGCTCAAGTACAGATACGCAGTATTTT | CASSSTDTQYF
TRBJ2-1 | many | TRBV24-1 | . | TGTGCCACCTCCTTCGAATCCCGCGGGATCTATGAGCAGTTCTTC | CATSFESRGIYEQFF
TRBJ2-7 | many | TRBV6-2/TRBV6-3 | . | TGTGCCAGCAGGGAACGTGGGGGGACATCGGAGTACTTC | CASRERGGTSEYF
TRBJ2-5 | many | TRBV12-3/TRBV12-4 | . | TGTGCCAGCAGCTTTGCTAGCGCTAAAGAGACCCAGTACTTC | CASSFASAKETQYF
TRBJ2-5 | many | TRBV9 | . | TGTGCCAGCAGCGTAGCTGAGGAGACCCAGTACTTC | CASSVAEETQYF
TRBJ2-7 | . | TRBV12-3/TRBV12-4 | TRBD1 | TGTGCCAGCAGGGGCGGACAGGGCCCCTACGAGCAGTACTTC | CASRGGQGPYEQYF
TRBJ1-1 | many | TRBV20-1 | . | TGCAGTGCTCCCGCCCCCACTGAAGCTTTCTTT | CSAPAPTEAFF
TRBJ2-1 | many | TRBV10-3 | TRBD2 | TGTGCCATCGGTAAAGCGGGAGGGCCTTTAGATGAGCAGTTCTTC | CAIGKAGGPLDEQFF
TRBJ2-2 | few | TRBV5-5 | TRBD2 | TGTGCCAGCAGCCCCGGGGACTATGTCACCGGGGAGCTGTTTTTT | CASSPGDYVTGELFF
TRBJ2-7 | medium-sized | TRBV7-2 | . | TGTGCCAGCAGCTTAGGGGTCTCCTACGAGCAGTACTTC | CASSLGVSYEQYF
TRBJ2-7 | many | TRBV3-1 | . | TGTGCCAGCAGCCAAGATTTTCCCCACGAGCAGTACTTC | CASSQDFPHEQYF
TRBJ2-7 | few | TRBV19 | TRBD1 | TGTGCCAGTAGTATACAGGGGGCGCCCGTCTACGAGCAGTACTTC | CASSIQGAPVYEQYF
TRBJ2-7 | . | TRBV18 | TRBD2 | TGTGCCAGCTCACCCTTCTCGACTAGCGGGATTAGCTCCTACGAGCAGTACTTC | CASSPFSTSGISSYEQYF
TRBJ1-1 | . | TRBV21-1 | . | TGTGCCAGCAGCAAAGTGCCTCTACCTGCCCCCCGCCGTGGCTTCTTT | CASSKVPLPAPRRGFF
TRBJ2-1 | many | TRBV20-1 | . | TGCAGTGCTAGAGTACTAACTAGTGGCGGTGAGCAGTTCTTC | CSARVLTSGGEQFF